The 13 T cell receptor beta chains given below trace back to one sample, sequenced in a study of T cell responses to AZD1222 COVID-19 vaccine. Profiled with immunoSEQ multiplex PCR; TCRdb holds only in-frame clones, not every one. The table lists 85,000 to 100,000 clones, 85% to 90% of them singletons. The starting material was peripheral blood, obtained on day 0 of AZD1222 vaccination. These receptors were taken from an adult in good health.

The rearrangement links TRBV7-9 to TRBJ1-2; D is unresolved. Deletions cut 3 bases from V and 9 bases from J, with 14 bases between. The CDR3 has 13 amino acids. Per germline, CDR1 SEHNR and CDR2 FQNEAQ (reference sequence). DNA for the CDR3: TGTGCCAGCAGCTTCCCAGGCACCCTGAGCTACACCTTC. Amino acids: CASSFPGTLSYTF. Full variable domain (missing parts from reference TRBV7-9 and TRBJ1-2): DTGVSQNPRHKITKRGQNVTFRCDPISEHNRLYWYRQTLGQGPEFLTYFQNEAQLEKSRLLSDRFSAERPKGSFSTLEIQRTEQGDSAMYLCASSFPGTLSYTFGSGTRLTVV.

In this sample, this clone turned up once. V usage is TRBV2 and J usage is TRBJ2-5; TRBD2 matches 13 bases. The V and J ends lost 6 bases and 3 bases, in that order; junction bases with no gene match: 7. The CDR3 totals 16 residues. From germline, CDR1 is SNHLY and CDR2 FYNNEI. The CDR3 coding sequence is TGTGCCAGCAGAAAGAGACTAGCGGGGGGCAAAGAGACCCAGTACTTC. It yields the protein CASRKRLAGGKETQYF.

The J gene is TRBJ2-1, the V gene TRBV5-1; D is unclear. This CDR3 has 13 residues. V lost 3 bases and J 2 bases, leaving 6 bases between the germline ends. Per the germline V gene, CDR1 is SGHRS and CDR2 is YFSETQ. The DNA for the CDR3 is TGCGCCAGCAGCTCCCTTCCCTACAATGAGCAGTTCTTC. Translated: CASSSLPYNEQFF.

The J gene is TRBJ2-3, the V gene TRBV7-9; D gene unclear. The CDR3 extends over 12 amino acids. Germline values: CDR1 SEHNR, CDR2 FQNEAQ (reference sequence). V lost 3 bases to trimming and J lost 6 bases, with 7 bases between them. CDR3 nucleotide sequence: TGTGCCAGCAGCTTTCAGAGGGATACGCAGTATTTT. Translation: CASSFQRDTQYF.

This rearrangement joins TRBV9 to TRBJ2-7, with D hard to call. Germline CDR1 and CDR2: SGDLS and YYNGEE. Between the trimmed V and J ends, which lost 1 base and 5 bases, there was a span of 7 bases. The CDR3 loop spans 12 amino acids. The CDR3 region is CASSVWKDEQYF. CDR3 in DNA: TGTGCCAGCAGCGTATGGAAGGACGAGCAGTACTTC.

The chain combines TRBV15 with TRBJ1-2; 9 bases match TRBD1. The CDR3 sequence is 14 residues long. Germline V lookup: CDR1 LNHNV, CDR2 YYDKDF (reference sequence). The trim removed 7 bases at V and 2 bases at J, leaving 5 bases unmatched. The CDR3 is CATKTGTGNYGYTF. The CDR3 DNA reads as TGTGCCACCAAGACCGGGACAGGGAACTATGGCTACACCTTC.

The CDR3 coding sequence is TGCGCCAGCAGCCAAGACTTTACGGCTGGAAACACCATATATTTT. Protein: CASSQDFTAGNTIYF. This chain joins TRBV4-3 and TRBJ1-3; D remains unclear. V was cut by 0 bases and J by 2 bases, with 8 bases left in between. Germline-derived CDR1 and CDR2 are LGHNA and YSLEER. The CDR3 contains 15 residues.

The chain recombines TRBV19 with TRBJ1-5; D is perhaps TRBD1 (5 bases). V dropped 7 bases and J dropped 0 bases, with 13 bases sitting between them. The CDR3 is made up of 15 amino acids. CDR1 and CDR2 (germline): LNHDA, SQIVND (reference sequence). CDR3 sequence: CASTDGADSNQPQHF. DNA of the CDR3: TGTGCCAGTACCGACGGGGCAGATAGCAATCAGCCCCAGCATTTT.

This rearrangement joins TRBV5-6 to TRBJ1-1; D not certain. The CDR3 contains 12 residues. V lost 4 bases and J lost 1, with 5 bases in between. Germline CDR1 reads SGHDT; CDR2 reads YYEEEE. The CDR3 here is CASSLSNTEAFF. The CDR3 bases are TGTGCCAGCAGCCTATCGAACACTGAAGCTTTCTTT.

In its sample, this clone was seen once. The J gene is TRBJ1-1, the V gene TRBV9; TRBD1 aligns across 10 bases. Germline loops: CDR1 SGDLS, CDR2 YYNGEE. The CDR3 has 15 residues. V shed 4 bases, J shed 3 bases, and the junction held 6 bases outside the gene matches. The CDR3 nucleotides are TGTGCCAGCAGCAGGCGACAGGGGGCCGACACTGAAGCTTTCTTT. Encoded protein: CASSRRQGADTEAFF.

The rearrangement uses TRBV12-3 or TRBV12-4 and TRBJ2-7; D possibly corresponds to TRBD2 (6 bases). The CDR3 contains 12 residues. V was clipped by 6 bases and J by 5 bases, with 11 bases between them. CDR3 loop: CASSLGTHEQYF. CDR3 DNA: TGTGCCAGCAGCCTAGGGACTCACGAGCAGTACTTC.

The chain recombines TRBV4-1 with TRBJ1-5, with unresolved D. The CDR3 contains 16 residues. Trimming took 1 base from V and 3 from J, leaving 13 bases between them. Germline V gene lookup returns CDR1 MGHRA and CDR2 YSYEKL. CDR3 in DNA: TGCGCCAGCAGCCAAGTGGTGGAGTTCTTCAATCAGCCCCAGCATTTT. This encodes CASSQVVEFFNQPQHF.

CDR3 nucleotide sequence: TGCGCCAGCAGCTTGGCCGGGAATTCACCCCTCCACTTT. Protein sequence: CASSLAGNSPLHF. V and J are TRBV5-1 and TRBJ1-6; no clear D gene. The ends were cut back, 0 bases at V and 7 bases at J, with 5 bases in the middle. The CDR3 is 13 amino acids. CDR1 and CDR2 (germline): SGHRS, YFSETQ.